A single sample is the source of the 32 T cell receptor beta chains below, sequenced in a study of PD-1 blockade in classical Hodgkin lymphoma (dated by TCRdb to 2020 to 2022). The protocol used for the library was the immunoSEQ multiplex PCR assay. The source is immuneACCESS, and TCRdb retained only in-frame sequences with V and J called. Part of the clones is not carried over; for the studies checked, unresolved V genes explain less than half of this, and the remainder is unexplained. The sample includes 46,000 or so clones, with around 72% observed a single time. The ten largest clones take up 8% to 13% of the sample. The time point label, as the study defines it: cycle 1 day 1 (C1D1), immediately before nivolumab initiation. Every trial patient had relapsed following autologous stem cell transplantation, and prior brentuximab vedotin exposure was what differed among cohorts A, B and C. The sequencing here drew on peripheral blood mononuclear cells (PBMCs), taken at baseline. These receptors were collected from a human donor with classical Hodgkin lymphoma.

Only one count was recorded for this clone. The V call is TRBV19, the J call TRBJ2-7; D might be TRBD1 (6 bases). This CDR3 comprises 13 residues. The germline V and J ends were trimmed by 5 bases and 5 bases, with 13 bases remaining between them. Germline CDR1 reads LNHDA; CDR2 reads SQIVND (reference sequence). The CDR3 DNA follows: TGTGCCAGTAGTCCCGAGGGGGAGCACGAGCAGTACTTC. As protein: CASSPEGEHEQYF.

This chain links TRBV5-1 with TRBJ1-4, with D unresolved. This CDR3 has 13 amino acids. Germline CDR1 and CDR2: SGHRS and YFSETQ. Trimming left V 0 bases short and J 8 bases short, with 8 bases between. CDR3 region: CASSLDLGEKLFF. CDR3 sequence (DNA): TGCGCCAGCAGCTTGGACCTAGGGGAAAAACTGTTTTTT.

The chain combines TRBV2 with TRBJ1-1; D uncertain. The CDR3 covers 14 residues. Germline loops: CDR1 SNHLY, CDR2 FYNNEI. With 5 bases removed from V and 1 base from J, the gap between germline ends came to 11 bases. The CDR3 protein is CASSPLVANTEAFF. CDR3 DNA: TGTGCCAGCAGTCCTTTGGTTGCGAACACTGAAGCTTTCTTT.

The CDR3 sequence is CASSESRRVGPDTQYF. The CDR3 DNA reads TGCGCCAGCAGTGAGTCGAGAAGGGTAGGGCCAGATACGCAGTATTTT. The chain combines TRBV10-2 with TRBJ2-3; unclear D gene. Germline lookup yields CDR1 WSHSY and CDR2 SAAADI. Trimming removed 0 bases at V and 4 bases at J, with 14 bases between. This CDR3 comprises 16 residues.

The gene calls are TRBV7-9 and TRBJ2-3, with unresolved D. Germline V CDR1 and CDR2: SEHNR, FQNEAQ (reference sequence). This CDR3 has 15 residues. V lost 0 bases to trimming and J lost 0 bases, with 7 bases between them. CDR3 coding DNA: TGTGCCAGCAGCTTAGCGTTTAGTAGCACAGATACGCAGTATTTT. Translated: CASSLAFSSTDTQYF.

In this sample, this clone turned up once. The V call is TRBV2, the J call TRBJ2-7; D possibly matches TRBD1 or TRBD2 (5 bases each). This CDR3 is built from 12 residues. Germline CDR1 and CDR2: SNHLY and FYNNEI. Trimming pared 6 bases from V and 5 bases from J, leaving 11 bases between. The CDR3 region is CASRGESNEQYF. The CDR3 nucleotides read TGTGCCAGCAGGGGGGAATCGAACGAGCAGTACTTC.

The rearrangement links TRBV9 to TRBJ2-7; TRBD1 agrees at 8 bases. The junction had 2 bases not matched to a gene; V was cut back by 4 bases and J by 2 bases. Germline CDR1 SGDLS, CDR2 YYNGEE. There are 13 residues in the CDR3. The CDR3, as DNA: TGTGCCAGCAGCACAGGGGGACCCTACGAGCAGTACTTC. It translates to CASSTGGPYEQYF.

This sequence joins TRBV6-5 and TRBJ2-7; 11 bases agree with TRBD2. The CDR3 has 13 amino acids. Losses at the gene ends were 6 bases for V and 4 bases for J; bases not matched to a gene: 2. Germline loops: CDR1 MNHEY, CDR2 SVGAGI. The CDR3 DNA reads as TGTGCCAGCAGCGTAGCGGGGGGGTACGAGCAGTACTTC. Translated, it gives CASSVAGGYEQYF.

This clone was seen a few times. The chain combines TRBV29-1 with TRBJ2-6, with D perhaps given as TRBD1 or TRBD2 (5 bases each). Trimming cost V 0 bases and J 0 bases, with 12 bases left between them. The V gene's germline CDR1 is SQVTM and CDR2 ANQGSEA. This CDR3 is 17 amino acids long. In nucleotides, the CDR3 is TGCAGCGTTGAAGATGGGGGTGTTAGCTCTGGGGCCAACGTCCTGACTTTC. It yields the protein CSVEDGGVSSGANVLTF. The full variable domain, its missing parts supplied by reference TRBV29-1 and TRBJ2-6, is SAVISQKPSRDICQRGTSLTIQCQVDSQVTMMFWYRQQPGQSLTLIATANQGSEATYESGFVIDKFPISRPNLTFSTLTVSNMSPEDSSIYLCSVEDGGVSSGANVLTFGAGSRLTVL.

A few counts support this clone. The chain links TRBV2 to TRBJ1-1; a weak D match, TRBD1 (5 bases). CDR1 SNHLY and CDR2 FYNNEI come from the germline V gene. This CDR3 spans 12 amino acids. Trimming took off 8 bases at V and 1 base at J, with 8 bases between the two ends. CDR3 DNA: TGTGCCAGCTTGACAGAGAACACTGAAGCTTTCTTT. This sequence encodes CASLTENTEAFF.

This chain links TRBV21-1 with TRBJ2-2; the table names TRBD1, a call not compared with the DNA. TRBV21-1 is given as a pseudogene. CDR3 size: 18 residues. The CDR3 DNA sequence: TGTGCCAGCAGCAAAGCGCGGGGACAGAAAACGAACACCGGGGAGCTGTTTTTT. It encodes CASSKARGQKTNTGELFF.

The rearrangement links TRBV19 to TRBJ1-1; perhaps TRBD1 as D (6 bases). Trimming stripped 7 bases from V and 0 bases from J, with 18 bases between. There are 16 residues in the CDR3. CDR1 and CDR2 (germline): LNHDA, SQIVND (reference sequence). The CDR3 coding sequence is TGTGCCAGTAATAGTCGCAGGGGCGCTTTGAACACTGAAGCTTTCTTT. Protein sequence: CASNSRRGALNTEAFF.

This clone was detected only a few times. The chain links TRBV15 to TRBJ2-1, with TRBD2 as a possible D gene (6 bases). Germline-derived CDR1 and CDR2 are LNHNV and YYDKDF (reference sequence). The germline V and J ends were trimmed by 0 bases and 4 bases, with 19 bases remaining between them. CDR3 length: 18 amino acids. The CDR3 loop is CATSRDVLLALNYNEQFF. CDR3 bases: TGTGCCACCAGCAGAGATGTATTGCTAGCGCTGAATTACAATGAGCAGTTCTTC.

The chain links TRBV25-1 to TRBJ1-6; possibly TRBD1 for D (6 bases). Germline V lookup: CDR1 MGHDK, CDR2 SYGVNS. The CDR3 is 14 amino acids. The V gene lost 8 bases and the J gene lost 4 bases, with 12 bases spanning the gap. DNA for the CDR3: TGTGCCAGCTCCGGACAGACTTATAATTCACCCCTCCACTTT. Translated: CASSGQTYNSPLHF.

This chain uses TRBV4-1 with TRBJ1-4; TRBD1 might be the D (5 bases). Germline V gives CDR1 MGHRA, CDR2 YSYEKL. The V end was cut by 0 bases, the J end by 5 bases, with 13 bases between. The CDR3 loop spans 16 amino acids. CDR3 in DNA: TGCGCCAGCAGCCAAGATGGAGGAGGGGTAAATGAAAAACTGTTTTTT. Its translation: CASSQDGGGVNEKLFF.

This chain joins TRBV25-1 and TRBJ2-5; TRBD1 matches 7 bases. This CDR3 comprises 14 residues. The ends lost 5 bases at V and 2 bases at J; junction bases unmatched: 5. Germline assignment: CDR1 MGHDK and CDR2 SYGVNS. CDR3 loop: CASSIWDSQETQYF. The CDR3 DNA reads TGTGCCAGCAGTATATGGGACAGTCAAGAGACCCAGTACTTC.

The rearrangement links TRBV19 to TRBJ2-1, with 10 positions matching TRBD2. Trimming removed 4 bases from V and 0 bases from J; junction bases left unmatched: 3. This CDR3 comprises 16 residues. CDR1 and CDR2 from the germline V gene are LNHDA and SQIVND (reference sequence). DNA for the CDR3: TGTGCCAGTAGTAGCCTAGCGGGGGCCTCCTACAATGAGCAGTTCTTC. Translated, it gives CASSSLAGASYNEQFF.

CDR3 loop: CASSWKKLFF. The CDR3 nucleotides read TGTGCCAGCAGCTGGAAAAAACTGTTTTTT. The V gene is TRBV5-8, the J gene TRBJ1-4; no clear D. Deletions cut 3 bases from V and 9 bases from J, with 3 bases between. CDR1 is SGHTS, CDR2 YDEGEE, per germline. CDR3 length: 10 amino acids. Complete variable domain (other parts from reference TRBV5-8 and TRBJ1-4): EAGVTQSPTHLIKTRGQQATLRCSPISGHTSVYWYQQALGLGLQFLLWYDEGEERNRGNFPPRFSGRQFPNYSSELNVNALELEDSALYLCASSWKKLFFGSGTQLSVL.

This clone was found a few times. This chain links TRBV27 with TRBJ1-5; D not certain. Germline values: CDR1 MNHEY, CDR2 SMNVEV (reference sequence). Deletions cut 5 bases from V and 4 bases from J, with 9 bases between. The CDR3 sequence is 13 residues long. The CDR3 loop reads CASSPNPNQPQHF. CDR3 nucleotide sequence: TGTGCCAGCAGTCCTAACCCGAATCAGCCCCAGCATTTT.

The V gene is TRBV7-9, the J gene TRBJ2-2, with 8 bases fitting TRBD1. V trimming: 0 bases; J trimming: 4 bases; junction bases outside the gene matches: 1. Germline loops: CDR1 SEHNR, CDR2 FQNEAQ (reference sequence). This CDR3 spans 15 amino acids. The CDR3 nucleotides are TGTGCCAGCAGCTTAGCGGGGACAGGCACCGGGGAGCTGTTTTTT. Amino acid sequence: CASSLAGTGTGELFF. The whole variable domain, filled in from reference TRBV7-9 and TRBJ2-2, reads DTGVSQNPRHKITKRGQNVTFRCDPISEHNRLYWYRQTLGQGPEFLTYFQNEAQLEKSRLLSDRFSAERPKGSFSTLEIQRTEQGDSAMYLCASSLAGTGTGELFFGEGSRLTVL.

In its sample, this clone was seen once. The chain combines TRBV4-1 with TRBJ1-2; D is ambiguous. The germline gives CDR1 MGHRA, CDR2 YSYEKL. The CDR3 runs 13 residues. The V end was cut by 0 bases, the J end by 3 bases, with 5 bases between. The CDR3 DNA is TGCGCCAGCAGCCAAGAAGACTACTATGGCTACACCTTC. This translates into CASSQEDYYGYTF.

The V and J genes are TRBV27 and TRBJ2-1, with TRBD2 identical over 10 bases. This CDR3 comprises 15 residues. CDR1 MNHEY and CDR2 SMNVEV come from the germline V gene (reference sequence). The V segment lost 4 bases and the J segment 5 bases; nucleotides outside the gene matches: 5. The CDR3 region is CASSSSGRGNNEQFF. CDR3 coding DNA: TGTGCCAGCAGTTCCAGCGGGAGGGGAAACAATGAGCAGTTCTTC.

The chain has TRBV6-1 and TRBJ1-1; 10 bases match TRBD1. CDR1 is MNHNS and CDR2 is SASEGT in the germline V gene. Losses at the gene ends were 7 bases for V and 3 bases for J; bases not matched to a gene: 8. The CDR3 length is 15 residues. The CDR3 is CASTWGGTGDTEAFF. The CDR3 bases are TGTGCCAGCACCTGGGGGGGGACAGGGGACACTGAAGCTTTCTTT.

This clone has only a few counts. The V call is TRBV11-2, the J call TRBJ2-7; perhaps D is TRBD1 or TRBD2 (5 bases each). CDR3 length: 13 amino acids. Per germline, CDR1 SGHAT and CDR2 FQNNGV. V was pared by 5 bases and J by 10 bases, with 18 bases between. This chain's CDR3 is CASSLGARFGQYF. CDR3 DNA sequence: TGTGCCAGCAGCCTCGGGGCAAGATTTGGTCAGTACTTC.

This clone was seen a handful of times. The rearrangement links TRBV6-1 to TRBJ2-2; possibly TRBD1 or TRBD2 for D (5 bases each). V was clipped by 6 bases and J by 5 bases, with 13 bases between them. This CDR3 is 14 amino acids long. Germline V gene lookup returns CDR1 MNHNS and CDR2 SASEGT. CDR3 amino acids: CASRYQGATGELFF. CDR3 DNA sequence: TGTGCCAGCAGGTATCAGGGAGCAACCGGGGAGCTGTTTTTT.

V is TRBV29-1 and J is TRBJ1-6; tentative D call: TRBD1 (5 bases). The V gene lost 6 bases and the J gene lost 9 bases, with 12 bases spanning the gap. This CDR3 region has 12 residues. CDR1 and CDR2 (germline): SQVTM, ANQGSEA. This CDR3 is CSVGELASPLHF. The DNA of the CDR3 is TGCAGCGTGGGGGAACTCGCTTCACCCCTCCACTTT.

Only a few counts were recorded for this clone. This chain joins TRBV7-9 and TRBJ1-6; D is unclear. Per the germline V gene, CDR1 is SEHNR and CDR2 is FQNEAQ (reference sequence). The V and J ends lost 6 bases and 6 bases respectively, with 18 bases between them. CDR3 length: 16 residues. CDR3 sequence (DNA): TGTGCCAGCAGGAAGACTGAGGCGCTGCGTAATTCACCCCTCCACTTT. Translation gives CASRKTEALRNSPLHF. Full variable domain (missing parts from reference TRBV7-9 and TRBJ1-6): DTGVSQNPRHKITKRGQNVTFRCDPISEHNRLYWYRQTLGQGPEFLTYFQNEAQLEKSRLLSDRFSAERPKGSFSTLEIQRTEQGDSAMYLCASRKTEALRNSPLHFGNGTRLTVT.

This clone was detected a few times. This chain connects TRBV4-2 to TRBJ1-1; D is unresolved. The V and J ends lost 0 bases and 4 bases respectively, with 6 bases between them. The CDR3 consists of 13 residues. Germline CDR1 and CDR2: LGHNA and YNFKEQ. The DNA for the CDR3 is TGTGCCAGCAGCCAAGAGTGGGGCACTGAAGCTTTCTTT. Translation gives CASSQEWGTEAFF.

In its sample, this clone was seen a few times. The rearrangement joins TRBV11-2 to TRBJ2-7; unclear D gene. The CDR3 runs 14 residues. V lost 5 bases to trimming and J lost 2 bases, with 13 bases between them. The germline V gene has CDR1 SGHAT and CDR2 FQNNGV. The CDR3 protein is CASSPLTATYEQYF. The CDR3 DNA is TGTGCCAGCAGCCCGCTGACGGCCACCTACGAGCAGTACTTC. The full variable domain, in which reference TRBV11-2 and TRBJ2-7 provide the parts outside the CDR3, is EAGVAQSPRYKIIEKRQSVAFWCNPISGHATLYWYQQILGQGPKLLIQFQNNGVVDDSQLPKDRFSAERLKGVDSTLKIQPAKLEDSAVYLCASSPLTATYEQYFGPGTRLTVT.

The table lists this clone with many counts. The chain recombines TRBV27 with TRBJ1-1; TRBD1 matches 7 bases. CDR1 and CDR2 from the germline V gene are MNHEY and SMNVEV (reference sequence). The CDR3 runs to 15 residues. V shed 0 bases and J 4 bases; nucleotides not matched to a gene: 5. As DNA, the CDR3 is TGTGCCAGCAGTTTATCCGGACAGGTGGGCACTGAAGCTTTCTTT. Protein product: CASSLSGQVGTEAFF.

V is TRBV5-4 and J is TRBJ1-3; 8 bases line up with TRBD1. In germline, CDR1 is SGHNT, CDR2 YYREEE (reference sequence). Losses at the gene ends were 4 bases for V and 0 bases for J; bases not matched to a gene: 6. The CDR3 runs 16 residues. This CDR3 reads CASSGGQEASGNTIYF. The CDR3 DNA follows: TGTGCCAGCAGCGGGGGACAGGAGGCCTCTGGAAACACCATATATTTT.

The chain uses TRBV18 and TRBJ2-3, with TRBD1 matching over 7 bases. The ends lost 4 bases at V and 6 bases at J; junction bases unmatched: 10. Germline CDR1 and CDR2: KGHSH and LQKENI. The CDR3 loop spans 15 amino acids. The CDR3 DNA is TGTGCCAGCTCACTCCTCGAAGGGGGCTTGGATACGCAGTATTTT. Its translation is CASSLLEGGLDTQYF.